Detailed here is one T cell receptor (beta chain). This sample stems from a study of identical twins. Germline V gives CDR1 SGHVS, CDR2 FQNEAQ. V gave up 1 base and J gave up 9 bases, with 16 bases separating them. CDR3 length: 16 amino acids. TCRdb processed the 5' RACE reads anew with MiXCR; each CDR3 protein has one entry. The data hold about 890,000 distinct CDR3 sequences, with 12% observed a single time. The sample was also reused in another study, on yellow fever vaccine responses in identical twins.

The V call is TRBV7-8, the J call TRBJ1-6, with D maybe TRBD1 (5 bases). Sequenced input: PBMCs. The TCR comes from a woman aged 18 to 35 in good health. The CDR3 bases are TGTGCCAGCAGCTTAGTGGAGGCAGGGAAGGGTTCACCCCTCCACTTT. It codes for CASSLVEAGKGSPLHF. Variable domain in full (rest from reference TRBV7-8 and TRBJ1-6): GAGVSQSPRYKVAKRGQDVALRCDPISGHVSLFWYQQALGQGPEFLTYFQNEAQLDKSGLPSDRFFAERPEGSVSTLKIQRTQQEDSAVYLCASSLVEAGKGSPLHFGNGTRLTVT.